This T cell receptor beta chain was profiled in a study of cytomegalovirus exposure and HLA in healthy donors. Findings and limits, study-wide: Most TCR sequences were rare, but some public TCRs occurred in many donors. In an earlier analysis, in some 600 donors, most V segments appeared productive either ~87% or ~30% of the time.

The V end was cut by 5 bases, the J end by 0 bases, with 10 bases between. Germline lookup yields CDR1 SGHAT and CDR2 FQDESV (reference sequence). The CDR3 runs 14 residues. This clone was detected only a few times. Its antigen is not identified. Unrecorded immune exposure was likely among donors, who were nominally healthy when sampled. 60 Vbeta and 13 Jbeta primers were used in PCR. Repertoires were generated with immunoSEQ multiplex PCR, while TCRdb's copy carries only in-frame clones and drops some. The sample includes roughly 150,000 clones, 76% of them seen just once. The sequencing sample was made of PBMCs. The origin of this receptor is a man aged 40-49 years in good health and CMV-seronegative. The chain couples TRBV11-1 to TRBJ2-5; D is possibly TRBD1 (6 bases). This chain's CDR3 is CASSPGQYQETQYF. CDR3 DNA sequence: TGTGCCAGCAGCCCAGGACAGTACCAAGAGACCCAGTACTTC.